This is a list of T cell receptor beta chains from one sample in a study of vaccination and CD4 T cells after COVID-19. A single record per CDR3 protein comes from TCRdb applying MiXCR to the PCR reads. The sample carries about 13,000 distinct CDR3 sequences, approximately 52% recorded once. No antigen has been assigned to these receptors. Sequenced material: CD4+ T cells from blood, cultured in vitro. Source of these receptors: a human donor who had recovered from COVID-19. Each CDR3 is given with its conserved first and last residue. Fields, in order: D gene, V gene, clone size, CDR3 length, J gene, CDR3 protein, CDR3 DNA. The D gene is left open where the match is weak. Part of the rows lack a size; the others show once, few, many or a class for expanded clones.

D: -
V: TRBV27
size: few
length: 13
J: TRBJ1-1
CDR3: CASSLEATGEAFF
DNA: TGTGCCAGCAGTTTAGAGGCCACGGGTGAAGCTTTCTTT

D: -
V: TRBV12-3/TRBV12-4
size: -
length: 12
J: TRBJ1-2
CDR3: CASSNSNYGYTF
DNA: TGTGCCAGCAGTAATTCTAACTATGGCTACACCTTC

D: TRBD2
V: TRBV2
size: -
length: 14
J: TRBJ2-2
CDR3: CASRAGASTGELFF
DNA: TGTGCCAGCCGAGCGGGAGCGAGCACCGGGGAGCTGTTTTTT

D: TRBD2
V: TRBV2
size: -
length: 15
J: TRBJ2-1
CDR3: CASRAGLAAYNEQFF
DNA: TGTGCCAGCAGGGCGGGACTAGCGGCTTACAATGAGCAGTTCTTC

D: TRBD1
V: TRBV7-8
size: few
length: 16
J: TRBJ1-1
CDR3: CASSRRTGTENTEAFF
DNA: TGTGCCAGCAGCAGAAGAACCGGGACAGAGAACACTGAAGCTTTCTTT

D: -
V: TRBV7-9
size: -
length: 15
J: TRBJ2-1
CDR3: CASSLVPGTYNEQFF
DNA: TGTGCCAGCAGCTTAGTTCCTGGTACCTACAATGAGCAGTTCTTC

D: -
V: TRBV15
size: -
length: 15
J: TRBJ1-5
CDR3: CATSRDLYSNQSQHF
DNA: TGTGCCACCAGCAGAGATCTGTATAGCAATCAGTCCCAGCATTTT

D: -
V: TRBV7-8
size: few
length: 14
J: TRBJ1-5
CDR3: CASSPRRTLQPQHF
DNA: TGTGCCAGCAGCCCCCGGCGCACTCTGCAGCCCCAGCATTTT

D: -
V: TRBV2
size: once
length: 11
J: TRBJ2-5
CDR3: CASKTQETQYF
DNA: TGTGCCAGCAAAACGCAGGAGACCCAGTACTTC

D: TRBD1
V: TRBV2
size: -
length: 13
J: TRBJ2-7
CDR3: CASYRDRNYEQYF
DNA: TGTGCCAGTTACCGGGACAGGAACTACGAGCAGTACTTC

D: TRBD1
V: TRBV6-2/TRBV6-3
size: -
length: 13
J: TRBJ1-2
CDR3: CASSDRGAYGYTF
DNA: TGTGCCAGCAGTGACAGGGGTGCCTATGGCTACACCTTC

D: -
V: TRBV20-1
size: few
length: 12
J: TRBJ2-3
CDR3: CSVRALPDTQYF
DNA: TGCAGTGTCAGGGCGCTACCAGATACGCAGTATTTT

D: TRBD2
V: TRBV6-2/TRBV6-3
size: -
length: 16
J: TRBJ2-7
CDR3: CASRGLAGLSDYEQYF
DNA: TGTGCCAGCAGGGGACTAGCGGGACTCTCAGACTACGAGCAGTACTTC

D: -
V: TRBV11-2
size: -
length: 14
J: TRBJ2-6
CDR3: CASSLPVQANVLTF
DNA: TGTGCCAGCAGCTTACCGGTCCAGGCCAACGTCCTGACTTTC

D: TRBD2
V: TRBV4-2
size: -
length: 16
J: TRBJ2-7
CDR3: CASSQDGASGSYEQYF
DNA: TGTGCCAGCAGCCAAGATGGGGCTAGCGGCTCCTACGAGCAGTACTTC

D: -
V: TRBV20-1
size: few
length: 15
J: TRBJ2-7
CDR3: CSARDWRGPTYEQYF
DNA: TGCAGTGCTAGAGATTGGCGGGGCCCAACCTACGAGCAGTACTTC

D: -
V: TRBV7-3
size: -
length: 16
J: TRBJ2-1
CDR3: CASSLLGGGVGNEQFF
DNA: TGTGCCAGCAGCTTATTAGGAGGGGGCGTTGGAAATGAGCAGTTCTTC

D: -
V: TRBV19
size: few
length: 12
J: TRBJ2-3
CDR3: CASNRGGDTQYF
DNA: TGTGCCAGTAACCGGGGCGGTGATACGCAGTATTTT

D: -
V: TRBV10-2
size: few
length: 12
J: TRBJ2-7
CDR3: CASSEQDYEQYF
DNA: TGCGCCAGCAGTGAGCAGGATTACGAGCAGTACTTC

D: -
V: TRBV21-1
size: medium-sized
length: 14
J: TRBJ2-5
CDR3: CASSKLEYQETQYF
DNA: TGTGCCAGCAGCAAACTTGAGTACCAAGAGACCCAGTACTTC

D: -
V: TRBV18
size: medium-sized
length: 15
J: TRBJ1-2
CDR3: CASSQSRGIVDGYTF
DNA: TGTGCCAGCTCACAGAGTCGGGGGATAGTCGATGGCTACACCTTC

D: TRBD2
V: TRBV11-1
size: -
length: 14
J: TRBJ2-7
CDR3: CASSGGLGLGEQYF
DNA: TGTGCCAGCAGCGGGGGACTAGGGCTGGGCGAGCAGTACTTC

D: -
V: TRBV20-1
size: few
length: 13
J: TRBJ1-3
CDR3: CSASFAEGNTIYF
DNA: TGCAGTGCTAGTTTTGCCGAAGGCAACACCATATATTTT

D: -
V: TRBV6-5
size: once
length: 13
J: TRBJ2-2
CDR3: CASSYGLTGELFF
DNA: TGTGCCAGCAGTTACGGATTGACCGGGGAGCTGTTTTTT

D: TRBD1
V: TRBV6-1
size: few
length: 14
J: TRBJ1-2
CDR3: CASSGQGMNYGYTF
DNA: TGTGCCAGCAGCGGACAGGGGATGAACTATGGCTACACCTTC

D: -
V: TRBV6-1
size: -
length: 13
J: TRBJ2-7
CDR3: CASHPGNSYEQYF
DNA: TGTGCCAGCCATCCGGGGAACTCCTACGAGCAGTACTTC

D: -
V: TRBV21-1
size: -
length: 19
J: TRBJ1-6
CDR3: CASSKDLQGGSPINSPLHF
DNA: TGTGCCAGCAGCAAAGATCTACAGGGTGGCTCTCCGATCAATTCACCCCTCCACTTT

D: -
V: TRBV20-1
size: few
length: 11
J: TRBJ2-7
CDR3: CSASNHGEQYF
DNA: TGCAGTGCCTCAAATCATGGCGAGCAGTACTTC

D: -
V: TRBV11-2
size: -
length: 14
J: TRBJ1-1
CDR3: CASSSDRRATEAFF
DNA: TGTGCCAGCAGCTCGGACCGGAGGGCCACTGAAGCTTTCTTT

D: TRBD1
V: TRBV28
size: -
length: 14
J: TRBJ1-5
CDR3: CASSWDREQQPQHF
DNA: TGTGCCAGCAGTTGGGACAGGGAGCAACAGCCCCAGCATTTT

D: TRBD2
V: TRBV4-2
size: -
length: 17
J: TRBJ2-5
CDR3: CASSQVLGLAWGETQYF
DNA: TGTGCCAGCAGCCAAGTGCTTGGACTAGCTTGGGGGGAGACCCAGTACTTC

D: -
V: TRBV6-2/TRBV6-3
size: -
length: 12
J: TRBJ2-1
CDR3: CASRPTYNEQFF
DNA: TGTGCCAGCAGACCGACCTACAATGAGCAGTTCTTC

D: TRBD1
V: TRBV20-1
size: few
length: 16
J: TRBJ1-5
CDR3: CSARGLGTGGPLAQHF
DNA: TGCAGTGCTAGAGGCCTGGGGACAGGGGGCCCCCTTGCCCAGCATTTT

D: -
V: TRBV6-5
size: -
length: 16
J: TRBJ1-2
CDR3: CASSFSGSVANYGYTF
DNA: TGTGCCAGCAGTTTCTCGGGAAGCGTAGCTAACTATGGCTACACCTTC

D: -
V: TRBV6-1
size: -
length: 18
J: TRBJ2-3
CDR3: CASRRTWGANPIVDTQYF
DNA: TGTGCCAGCAGACGGACCTGGGGGGCCAATCCCATCGTAGATACGCAGTATTTT

D: -
V: TRBV11-2
size: few
length: 16
J: TRBJ2-4
CDR3: CASSPLGGAAKNIQYF
DNA: TGTGCCAGCAGCCCCCTAGGGGGGGCGGCCAAAAACATTCAGTACTTC

D: -
V: TRBV30
size: -
length: 14
J: TRBJ1-5
CDR3: CAWSIQGPDQPQHF
DNA: TGTGCCTGGAGTATTCAGGGGCCGGATCAGCCCCAGCATTTT

D: -
V: TRBV28
size: -
length: 14
J: TRBJ2-2
CDR3: CASSFAPGTGELFF
DNA: TGTGCCAGCAGTTTCGCCCCCGGGACCGGGGAGCTGTTTTTT

D: -
V: TRBV12-3/TRBV12-4
size: -
length: 16
J: TRBJ1-5
CDR3: CASRAGSGNSNQPQHF
DNA: TGTGCCAGCAGGGCCGGTTCCGGGAATAGCAATCAGCCCCAGCATTTT

D: -
V: TRBV29-1
size: -
length: 14
J: TRBJ2-7
CDR3: CSVDPTGSSYEQYF
DNA: TGCAGCGTAGACCCGACTGGAAGCTCCTACGAGCAGTACTTC

D: -
V: TRBV4-1
size: once
length: 18
J: TRBJ1-5
CDR3: CASSQDPFRGRVGQPQHF
DNA: TGCGCCAGCAGCCAAGATCCGTTTAGAGGGAGGGTTGGTCAGCCCCAGCATTTT

D: -
V: TRBV11-2
size: once
length: 19
J: TRBJ1-5
CDR3: CASSLIGQGLLAGNQPQHF
DNA: TGTGCCAGCAGCTTAATAGGCCAGGGTCTTCTCGCGGGCAATCAGCCCCAGCATTTT

D: -
V: TRBV18
size: -
length: 17
J: TRBJ2-3
CDR3: CASSAFSRQGGTDTQYF
DNA: TGTGCCAGCTCAGCTTTCTCAAGACAGGGAGGTACAGATACGCAGTATTTT

D: -
V: TRBV21-1
size: -
length: 14
J: TRBJ2-7
CDR3: CASSGKQSSYEQYF
DNA: TGTGCCAGCAGCGGAAAACAGAGCTCCTACGAGCAGTACTTC

D: -
V: TRBV6-4
size: -
length: 15
J: TRBJ2-3
CDR3: CASSEGGGGTDTQYF
DNA: TGTGCCAGCAGTGAAGGGGGAGGGGGCACAGATACGCAGTATTTT

D: -
V: TRBV12-3/TRBV12-4
size: -
length: 15
J: TRBJ2-3
CDR3: CASSYPGFTTDTQYF
DNA: TGTGCCAGCAGTTACCCAGGGTTTACCACAGATACGCAGTATTTT

D: TRBD2
V: TRBV7-9
size: -
length: 17
J: TRBJ2-1
CDR3: CASRASGRTSSYNEQFF
DNA: TGTGCCAGCAGGGCTAGCGGGAGGACGAGCTCCTACAATGAGCAGTTCTTC

D: TRBD2
V: TRBV7-9
size: -
length: 16
J: TRBJ2-3
CDR3: CASSYGTSGAGDTQYF
DNA: TGTGCCAGCAGCTACGGGACTAGCGGTGCGGGAGATACGCAGTATTTT

D: -
V: TRBV7-3
size: few
length: 13
J: TRBJ1-6
CDR3: CASSYRYNSPLHF
DNA: TGTGCCAGCAGCTACAGGTATAATTCACCCCTCCACTTT

D: TRBD1
V: TRBV2
size: once
length: 13
J: TRBJ1-1
CDR3: CASCRTGGAEAFF
DNA: TGTGCCAGTTGTAGGACAGGGGGTGCTGAAGCTTTCTTT

D: -
V: TRBV2
size: once
length: 15
J: TRBJ2-7
CDR3: CASSEGTTNLYEQYF
DNA: TGTGCCAGCAGTGAAGGGACAACTAATCTCTACGAGCAGTACTTC

D: -
V: TRBV10-3
size: few
length: 14
J: TRBJ1-3
CDR3: CAITGSGSGNTIYF
DNA: TGTGCCATCACTGGAAGTGGCTCTGGAAACACCATATATTTT

D: TRBD1
V: TRBV6-2/TRBV6-3
size: once
length: 14
J: TRBJ2-2
CDR3: CAGAGTDNTGELFF
DNA: TGTGCCGGCGCCGGGACAGATAACACCGGGGAGCTGTTTTTT

D: -
V: TRBV5-6
size: -
length: 13
J: TRBJ1-2
CDR3: CASSRSGETGYTF
DNA: TGTGCCAGCAGCAGGTCAGGGGAAACTGGCTACACCTTC

D: TRBD1
V: TRBV12-3/TRBV12-4
size: few
length: 14
J: TRBJ2-2
CDR3: CASSSQGANGELFF
DNA: TGTGCCAGCAGTTCACAGGGGGCGAACGGGGAGCTGTTTTTT